This T cell receptor (beta chain) was profiled in a study of blood T cell repertoires in COVID-19. Study summary: T cells, B-cell-depleted T cells, or PBMCs supplied cDNA or gDNA.

Produced via immunoSEQ multiplex PCR; TCRdb's table is partial and in-frame only. The data contain about 140,000 clones, around 80% of them singletons. This clonotype originated in a man in his fifties or sixties with acute or convalescent COVID-19. Sequencing was done on a sample of peripheral blood.

The CDR3 DNA follows: TGCAGCGTTGATGCGGAGAACTATGGCTACACCTTC. It specifies CSVDAENYGYTF. This rearrangement joins TRBV29-1 to TRBJ1-2, with no clear D. This CDR3 spans 12 amino acids. V gave up 3 bases and J gave up 2 bases, with 7 bases separating them. CDR1 is SQVTM, CDR2 ANQGSEA, per germline.